The subject of this entry is one T cell receptor beta chain. No antigen is known for it. The PCR made use of 60 Vbeta and 13 Jbeta primers. Measured with immunoSEQ multiplex PCR; TCRdb has only the in-frame clones, and not every one. The sample consists of roughly 130,000 clones, around 79% of them appearing once. This entry is derived from a study of cytomegalovirus exposure and HLA in healthy donors. The V gene's germline CDR1 is KGHSH and CDR2 LQKENI. With 4 bases removed from V and 6 bases from J, the gap between germline ends came to 12 bases. This CDR3 contains 13 residues. Notes on the study in general: Evidence from a later analysis indicated that most CMV-associated TCR beta chains looked HLA-restricted.

This TCR was sampled from a woman in her thirties or forties in good health and CMV-seropositive. Source material: PBMCs. The chain has TRBV18 and TRBJ1-2; TRBD1 might be the D (6 bases). The CDR3 is CASSQGQGNGYTF. Written as DNA, the CDR3 is TGTGCCAGCTCACAAGGGCAGGGGAATGGCTACACCTTC. The variable domain in full, with the rest retrieved from reference TRBV18 and TRBJ1-2, is NAGVMQNPRHLVRRRGQEARLRCSPMKGHSHVYWYRQLPEEGLKFMVYLQKENIIDESGMPKERFSAEFPKEGPSILRIQQVVRGDSAAYFCASSQGQGNGYTFGSGTRLTVV.